These 7 T cell receptor beta chains were sequenced from one sample in a study of vaccination and CD4 T cells after COVID-19. Treatment meaning: approximately nine-day PBMC culture with coronavirus spike peptide pools or control peptides (ViraFEST assay). No cognate antigen is known for these TCRs. Sequencing of cultured CD4+ T cell DNA used the Oncomine TCR Beta short-read assay. One entry per CDR3 protein results from TCRdb running MiXCR on the PCR reads. Of 15,000 or so distinct CDR3 sequences in the sample, roughly three quarters were seen once. The specimen was CD4+ T cells from blood, cultured in vitro. The receptors come from a human donor who had recovered from COVID-19.

This chain uses TRBV7-9 with TRBJ2-5, with a tentative D call TRBD2 (5 bases). Germline assignment: CDR1 SEHNR and CDR2 FQNEAQ (reference sequence). Trimming cost V 3 bases and J 1 base, with 15 bases left between them. The CDR3 sequence is 16 residues long. The CDR3 sequence is CASSFRVGVGQETQYF. As DNA, the CDR3 is TGTGCCAGCAGCTTTAGGGTCGGGGTAGGCCAAGAGACCCAGTACTTC.

This clonotype was found once. The chain joins TRBV7-9 to TRBJ1-2; the D is unclear. The V end lost 1 base, the J end lost 8 bases, and 11 bases lay between the germline ends. CDR3 length: 13 amino acids. CDR1 is SEHNR and CDR2 is FQNEAQ in the germline V gene (reference sequence). CDR3 DNA sequence: TGTGCCAGCAGCTTAGGGCCCGCCACGGGCTACACCTTC. Its protein is CASSLGPATGYTF.

This clonotype was counted between two and nine times. The CDR3 here is CSAPWLGAGVGETQYF. Written as DNA, the CDR3 is TGCAGTGCTCCGTGGTTAGGAGCGGGAGTGGGGGAGACCCAGTACTTC. The gene calls are TRBV20-1 and TRBJ2-5; 8 nucleotides agree with TRBD2. Germline V gene data show CDR1 as DFQATT and CDR2 as SNEGSKA (reference sequence). J gave up 5 bases and V 5 bases, and 16 bases lay outside the gene matches. The CDR3 is made up of 16 amino acids.

CDR3 sequence reads: CASSRQANYEQYF. The CDR3 DNA is TGTGCCAGCAGTAGACAGGCTAATTACGAGCAGTACTTC. The chain recombines TRBV6-1 with TRBJ2-7; TRBD1 might be the D (6 bases). This CDR3 has 13 amino acids. Per germline, CDR1 MNHNS and CDR2 SASEGT. Between the trimmed V and J ends, which lost 5 bases and 4 bases, there was a span of 12 bases.

The chain is built from TRBV27 and TRBJ1-2, with TRBD1 matching 8 bases. This CDR3 spans 15 amino acids. V shed 6 bases, J shed 5 bases, and the junction held 11 bases outside the gene matches. Germline values: CDR1 MNHEY, CDR2 SMNVEV (reference sequence). The CDR3 is CASRKSGGGGYGYTF. CDR3 coding DNA: TGTGCCAGCAGGAAATCAGGGGGCGGAGGGTATGGCTACACCTTC.

The gene calls are TRBV20-1 and TRBJ1-2; no firm D call. Looked up from germline, CDR1 is DFQATT and CDR2 is SNEGSKA (reference sequence). V gave up 5 bases and J gave up 2 bases, with 9 bases separating them. The CDR3 is 12 residues long. The CDR3 sequence is CSAGDRNYGYTF. DNA for the CDR3: TGCAGTGCTGGTGATAGGAACTATGGCTACACCTTC.

This clonotype was counted a single time. The CDR3: CSAAGTHYYNEQFF. The CDR3 nucleotides are TGCAGTGCTGCCGGGACTCACTATTACAATGAGCAGTTCTTC. The chain couples TRBV20-1 to TRBJ2-1, with a possible D match to TRBD2 (6 bases). CDR3 size: 14 residues. Germline loops: CDR1 DFQATT, CDR2 SNEGSKA (reference sequence). Between the trimmed V and J ends, which lost 5 bases and 4 bases, there was a span of 15 bases.